The 27 T cell receptor beta chains reported below all come from one sample, sequenced in a study of early T cells in non-severe SARS-CoV-2 infection. TCRdb re-derived calls from the 5' RACE reads in MiXCR, one entry per CDR3 protein. The sample shows 70,000 or so distinct CDR3 sequences, roughly a tenth of them seen only once. The material sequenced was whole blood. The receptors here all came from an adult who was a healthcare worker with PCR-confirmed SARS-CoV-2 infection or an uninfected control (not recorded which).

The table lists this clonotype with a few counts. The junction and the germline gene differ at one end; a read error may be behind it. The gene calls are TRBV12-3 or TRBV12-4 and TRBJ1-5, with 9 bases identical to TRBD1. This CDR3 has 15 amino acids. The chain's CDR3 is CARRQWTGGNQPQHF. CDR3 sequence (DNA): TGTGCCCGCAGGCAATGGACAGGGGGCAATCAGCCCCAGCATTTT.

This clonotype was found many times. V usage is TRBV9 and J usage is TRBJ2-4; TRBD2 matches 7 bases. This CDR3 has 13 amino acids. V lost 0 bases, J lost 8 bases, and 2 bases stayed unmatched. Looked up from germline, CDR1 is SGDLS and CDR2 is YYNGEE. For the CDR3, the DNA is TGTGCCAGCAGCGTAGGAGGGAGGGACATTCAGTACTTC. It codes for CASSVGGRDIQYF. The whole variable domain, filled in from reference TRBV9 and TRBJ2-4, reads DSGVTQTPKHLITATGQRVTLRCSPRSGDLSVYWYQQSLDQGLQFLIQYYNGEERAKGNILERFSAQQFPDLHSELNLSSLELGDSALYFCASSVGGRDIQYFGAGTRLSVL.

The chain combines TRBV11-2 with TRBJ2-5; no firm D call. Germline lookup yields CDR1 SGHAT and CDR2 FQNNGV. The germline V and J ends were trimmed by 1 base and 7 bases, with 7 bases remaining between them. The CDR3 totals 12 residues. CDR3 loop: CASSLGDVTQYF. The CDR3, as DNA: TGTGCCAGCAGCTTAGGAGACGTGACCCAGTACTTC.

The chain employs TRBV6-1 and TRBJ2-7; TRBD1 is a possible D gene (5 bases). The germline gives CDR1 MNHNS, CDR2 SASEGT. The CDR3 totals 12 residues. V lost 4 bases and J 4 bases, leaving 8 bases between the germline ends. The CDR3 region has the DNA TGTGCCAGCAGTGTAGCAGGGTACGAGCAGTACTTC. It translates to CASSVAGYEQYF.

The chain uses TRBV11-2 and TRBJ2-2; D not certain. Trimming took 4 bases from V and 2 from J, leaving 2 bases between them. Germline CDR1 is SGHAT and CDR2 is FQNNGV. The CDR3 is made up of 12 amino acids. CDR3 protein: CASSSNTGELFF. The CDR3 DNA sequence: TGTGCCAGCAGCTCTAACACCGGGGAGCTGTTTTTT.

This clonotype came up a few times. The chain is built from TRBV19 and TRBJ2-3, with a tentative D call TRBD2 (6 bases). Germline V lookup: CDR1 LNHDA, CDR2 SQIVND (reference sequence). CDR3 length: 13 amino acids. V was shortened by 5 bases and J by 2 bases, with 8 bases between the two germline ends. The CDR3 bases are TGTGCCAGTAGTGCGGGATACACAGATACGCAGTATTTT. Its protein product is CASSAGYTDTQYF.

This clonotype was observed at least ten times. J is TRBJ1-2 and V is TRBV4-3; tentatively, D is TRBD1 (6 bases). In germline, CDR1 is LGHNA, CDR2 YSLEER. This CDR3 comprises 15 residues. Trimming removed 0 bases at V and 8 bases at J, with 16 bases between. The CDR3 nucleotides read TGCGCCAGCAGCCAAGAGAGGACAGCCGAGGTGGGCTACACCTTC. Amino acids: CASSQERTAEVGYTF.

This sequence joins TRBV7-9 and TRBJ2-3; D is uncertain. Trimming shortened V by 5 bases and J by 2 bases, and 11 bases separated the two germline ends. The CDR3 length is 14 residues. CDR1 SEHNR and CDR2 FQNEAQ come from the germline V gene (reference sequence). The CDR3: CASSPLPSTDTQYF. The CDR3 nucleotides are TGTGCCAGCAGCCCTCTCCCTTCCACAGATACGCAGTATTTT.

J is TRBJ2-2 and V is TRBV7-9, with 9 bases fitting TRBD2. The CDR3 consists of 15 residues. Per the germline V gene, CDR1 is SEHNR and CDR2 is FQNEAQ (reference sequence). V lost 5 bases, J lost 8 bases, and 9 bases stayed unmatched. CDR3 bases: TGTGCCAGCAGCCTAGGGACTAGCAGACGGGGGGAGCTGTTTTTT. This encodes CASSLGTSRRGELFF.

V gene TRBV7-9 combines with J gene TRBJ1-2, with D maybe TRBD1 (5 bases). CDR1 and CDR2 from the germline V gene are SEHNR and FQNEAQ (reference sequence). This CDR3 is 15 amino acids long. Trimming shortened V by 4 bases and J by 4 bases, and 16 bases separated the two germline ends. CDR3 sequence: CASSYVGKGTYGYTF. The CDR3 coding sequence is TGTGCCAGCAGCTACGTAGGAAAGGGGACCTATGGCTACACCTTC.

The chain uses TRBV10-3 and TRBJ1-1, with TRBD1 as a possible D gene (5 bases). Germline V gene sequence: CDR1 ENHRY, CDR2 SYGVKD. This CDR3 region has 14 residues. The V end lost 7 bases, the J end lost 1 base, and 13 bases lay between the germline ends. The CDR3 sequence: CAITWGETNTEAFF. In nucleotides, the CDR3 is TGTGCCATCACGTGGGGGGAGACGAACACTGAAGCTTTCTTT.

This clonotype was observed a few times. This chain links TRBV7-9 with TRBJ1-1; maybe TRBD1 (5 bases). The CDR3 has 12 residues. The V end was cut by 0 bases, the J end by 10 bases, with 9 bases between. Germline V gives CDR1 SEHNR, CDR2 FQNEAQ (reference sequence). The chain's CDR3 is CASSLAGRGAFF. CDR3 sequence (DNA): TGTGCCAGCAGCTTAGCGGGGCGCGGAGCTTTCTTT.

This clonotype occurred a few times. J is TRBJ1-4 and V is TRBV7-9; no clear D gene. Looked up from germline, CDR1 is SEHNR and CDR2 is FQNEAQ (reference sequence). The CDR3 covers 14 residues. Between the trimmed V and J ends, which lost 2 bases and 7 bases, there was a span of 11 bases. CDR3 sequence: CASSLNGVPEKLFF. The CDR3 nucleotides read TGTGCCAGCAGCTTAAACGGGGTACCTGAAAAACTGTTTTTT.

This clonotype was found a few times. The CDR3 region has the DNA TGTGCCAGCAGCCCGCGGGGTAGCTTCACAGATACGCAGTATTTT. Translation: CASSPRGSFTDTQYF. V usage is TRBV11-2 and J usage is TRBJ2-3; weak D call: TRBD2 (6 bases). There are 15 residues in the CDR3. Trimming removed 5 bases from V and 2 bases from J, with 14 bases in between. Looked up from germline, CDR1 is SGHAT and CDR2 is FQNNGV.

This clonotype has only a few counts. V is TRBV6-5 and J is TRBJ1-4, with D possibly TRBD1 on 6 matching bases. The CDR3 has 14 amino acids. Germline assignment: CDR1 MNHEY and CDR2 SVGAGI. Trimming left V 8 bases short and J 3 bases short, with 13 bases between. As DNA, the CDR3 is TGTGCCAGCGGGAAGGGGGTCCCTAATGAAAAACTGTTTTTT. Amino acid sequence: CASGKGVPNEKLFF.

This chain connects TRBV27 to TRBJ1-6; D call uncertain. Trimming removed 6 bases from V and 0 bases from J, with 18 bases in between. This CDR3 is built from 18 residues. CDR1 and CDR2 (germline): MNHEY, SMNVEV (reference sequence). The CDR3, as DNA: TGTGCCAGCAGCCTCCATGGGTCCCGAAGCTCCTATAATTCACCCCTCCACTTT. Translating it yields CASSLHGSRSSYNSPLHF.

At least ten counts were recorded for this clonotype. The rearrangement uses TRBV11-1 and TRBJ1-1; TRBD1 agrees at 9 bases. CDR1 is SGHAT and CDR2 is FQDESV in the germline V gene (reference sequence). The CDR3 is 15 amino acids. Losses at the gene ends were 5 bases for V and 5 bases for J; bases not matched to a gene: 9. CDR3 protein: CASSPLGQGKTEAFF. The CDR3 bases are TGTGCCAGCAGCCCATTAGGACAGGGGAAAACTGAAGCTTTCTTT.

This clonotype came up a few times. This sequence joins TRBV5-4 and TRBJ1-5, with a possible D match to TRBD1 (6 bases). The germline V gene has CDR1 SGHNT and CDR2 YYREEE (reference sequence). With 4 bases removed from V and 4 bases from J, the gap between germline ends came to 18 bases. The CDR3 covers 16 residues. The CDR3 protein is CASSIFRGRANQPQHF. In DNA form, the CDR3 reads TGTGCCAGCAGCATTTTCAGGGGCCGGGCGAATCAGCCCCAGCATTTT. Variable domain in full (rest from reference TRBV5-4 and TRBJ1-5): ETGVTQSPTHLIKTRGQQVTLRCSSQSGHNTVSWYQQALGQGPQFIFQYYREEENGRGNFPPRFSGLQFPNYSSELNVNALELDDSALYLCASSIFRGRANQPQHFGDGTRLSIL.

This clonotype was recorded a few times. The V call is TRBV27, the J call TRBJ2-1, with D possibly matching TRBD2 (6 bases). V was cut by 4 bases and J by 1 base, with 8 bases left in between. This CDR3 has 14 residues. The germline gives CDR1 MNHEY, CDR2 SMNVEV (reference sequence). The CDR3 reads CASSWRESYNEQFF. CDR3 sequence (DNA): TGTGCCAGCAGTTGGAGGGAATCCTACAATGAGCAGTTCTTC.

This clonotype occurred a few times. This chain uses TRBV20-1 with TRBJ2-5; 7 bases agree with TRBD2. Trimming took 5 bases from V and 5 from J; bases not matched to a gene: 11. Per germline, CDR1 DFQATT and CDR2 SNEGSKA (reference sequence). CDR3 length equals 14 residues. In DNA, the CDR3 is TGCAGTGCTCCTAGCGGAGTCCAAAGGGAGACCCAGTACTTC. Protein: CSAPSGVQRETQYF.

This clonotype was observed a few times. The CDR3 is CASRPPGTSGRQETQYF. The CDR3 coding sequence is TGTGCCAGCAGACCCCCCGGGACTAGCGGGAGGCAGGAGACCCAGTACTTC. J is TRBJ2-5 and V is TRBV7-9, with 15 bases lining up with TRBD2. This CDR3 contains 17 residues. Trimming took 6 bases from V and 5 from J; bases not matched to a gene: 10. Germline V gene lookup returns CDR1 SEHNR and CDR2 FQNEAQ (reference sequence). The variable domain in full, with the rest retrieved from reference TRBV7-9 and TRBJ2-5, is DTGVSQNPRHKITKRGQNVTFRCDPISEHNRLYWYRQTLGQGPEFLTYFQNEAQLEKSRLLSDRFSAERPKGSFSTLEIQRTEQGDSAMYLCASRPPGTSGRQETQYFGPGTRLLVL.

The chain joins TRBV10-3 to TRBJ2-5; 8 bases fit TRBD1. The CDR3 is 11 amino acids. The germline V gene has CDR1 ENHRY and CDR2 SYGVKD. The V segment lost 6 bases and the J segment 9 bases; nucleotides outside the gene matches: 3. The CDR3 DNA sequence: TGTGCCATCAGGGACAGGGAGGCCCAGTACTTC. Protein product: CAIRDREAQYF.

In this sample, this clonotype turned up many times. This rearrangement joins TRBV12-3 or TRBV12-4 to TRBJ2-7; 9 bases fit TRBD2. CDR3 length equals 15 residues. V dropped 8 bases and J dropped 2; count of bases not matched to a gene: 10. The CDR3 region has the DNA TGTGCCAGCTGCCAATTGGGCGGGGGGGCCTACGAGCAGTACTTC. It specifies CASCQLGGGAYEQYF.

This clonotype was counted many times. This chain links TRBV25-1 with TRBJ1-6; D unclear. There are 15 residues in the CDR3. V lost 2 bases, J lost 6 bases, and 11 bases lay in between. Germline V CDR1 and CDR2: MGHDK, SYGVNS. CDR3 loop: CASSEGGGTNSPLHF. CDR3 DNA sequence: TGTGCCAGCAGTGAAGGAGGCGGCACTAATTCACCCCTCCACTTT.

Ten or more counts support this clonotype. V is TRBV10-3 and J is TRBJ2-3; 7 bases are shared with TRBD1. V shed 6 bases and J 1 base; nucleotides not matched to a gene: 4. CDR1 and CDR2 (germline): ENHRY, SYGVKD. The CDR3 sequence is 14 residues long. DNA for the CDR3: TGTGCCATCAGCCCTGGACAGGGCACAGATACGCAGTATTTT. Translating gives CAISPGQGTDTQYF.

This clonotype was seen a handful of times. This chain links TRBV5-4 with TRBJ1-6; no firm D call. Looked up from germline, CDR1 is SGHNT and CDR2 is YYREEE (reference sequence). Trimming stripped 0 bases from V and 3 bases from J, with 10 bases between. This CDR3 region has 16 residues. The CDR3 DNA reads TGTGCCAGCAGCTTGGTCGGAGGTCACTATAATTCACCCCTCCACTTT. Translated: CASSLVGGHYNSPLHF. Full variable domain (remainder filled in from reference TRBV5-4 and TRBJ1-6): ETGVTQSPTHLIKTRGQQVTLRCSSQSGHNTVSWYQQALGQGPQFIFQYYREEENGRGNFPPRFSGLQFPNYSSELNVNALELDDSALYLCASSLVGGHYNSPLHFGNGTRLTVT.

The V and J genes are TRBV18 and TRBJ2-2, with 11 bases lining up with TRBD1. Unmatched junction bases numbered 3, after V lost 0 bases and J lost 6 bases. CDR1 and CDR2 (germline): KGHSH, LQKENI. The CDR3 sequence is 16 residues long. This CDR3 reads CASSPPSGQGAGELFF. The CDR3, as DNA: TGTGCCAGCTCACCACCGTCGGGACAGGGGGCCGGGGAGCTGTTTTTT.